One and the same sample provided the 29 T cell receptor beta chains below, sequenced in a study of OX40 agonist ivuxolimab in advanced cancers. Method: immunoSEQ multiplex PCR; TCRdb's copy keeps in-frame clones and lacks some. The sample yields roughly 11,000 clones, about 76% seen once. The sample in question was CD4+ or CD8+ T cells sorted from blood, obtained in a trial of the OX40 agonist ivuxolimab. The source is an adult with an advanced solid tumor such as melanoma, head and neck, liver or kidney cancer.

This rearrangement joins TRBV7-2 to TRBJ2-7; 10 positions match TRBD1. CDR1 and CDR2 from the germline V gene are SGHTA and FQGNSA. Unmatched junction bases numbered 6, after V lost 3 bases and J lost 7 bases. This CDR3 is 14 amino acids long. Written as DNA, the CDR3 is TGTGCCAGCAGCTTTACCGGGACAGGGGAAGAGCAGTACTTC. It codes for CASSFTGTGEEQYF.

The V and J genes are TRBV5-3 and TRBJ2-1, with 11 bases lining up with TRBD2. TRBV5-3 is assigned to the ORF class and has an uncertain function. Losses at the gene ends were 4 bases for V and 0 bases for J; bases not matched to a gene: 15. The CDR3 is made up of 20 amino acids. In DNA form, the CDR3 reads TGTGCCAGAAGCCTCCAAGGGGCTAGCGGGAGGTCCAGCTCCTACAATGAGCAGTTCTTC. Its protein product is CARSLQGASGRSSSYNEQFF.

V usage is TRBV11-2 and J usage is TRBJ2-1, with 14 bases that match TRBD2. The germline CDR1 and CDR2 sequences are SGHAT and FQNNGV. This CDR3 spans 15 amino acids. V lost 3 bases to trimming and J lost 5 bases; unmatched junction nucleotides: 0. Written as DNA, the CDR3 is TGTGCCAGCAGCTTGACTAGCGGGAGGGACAATGAGCAGTTCTTC. It codes for CASSLTSGRDNEQFF.

Only a few counts were recorded for this clone. As DNA, the CDR3 is TGTGCCAGCAGCCCTCGATGGGAGGGGGCTGAGACCGGGGAGCTGTTTTTT. Its protein product is CASSPRWEGAETGELFF. The chain combines TRBV4-2 with TRBJ2-2; TRBD1 or TRBD2 may be the D gene (7 bases each). Germline V CDR1 and CDR2: LGHNA, YNFKEQ. Trimming took off 4 bases at V and 5 bases at J, with 20 bases between the two ends. CDR3 length: 17 amino acids.

In this sample, this clone turned up a few times. The chain is built from TRBV5-1 and TRBJ2-7; TRBD2 agrees at 13 bases. The CDR3 runs 15 residues. V was pared by 0 bases and J by 3 bases, with 0 bases of the junction left unmatched. Germline CDR1 and CDR2: SGHRS and YFSETQ. In DNA, the CDR3 is TGCGCCAGCAGCTTGGGACTAGCGGGAGGCTACGAGCAGTACTTC. It yields the protein CASSLGLAGGYEQYF.

The rearrangement links TRBV9 to TRBJ2-7; D uncertain. CDR1 and CDR2 (germline): SGDLS, YYNGEE. Trimming took 0 bases from V and 3 from J, leaving 7 bases between them. CDR3 length: 13 amino acids. The CDR3 sequence: CASSVGGFYEQYF. The CDR3 coding sequence is TGTGCCAGCAGCGTAGGAGGCTTCTACGAGCAGTACTTC. The full variable domain, its missing parts supplied by reference TRBV9 and TRBJ2-7, is DSGVTQTPKHLITATGQRVTLRCSPRSGDLSVYWYQQSLDQGLQFLIQYYNGEERAKGNILERFSAQQFPDLHSELNLSSLELGDSALYFCASSVGGFYEQYFGPGTRLTVT.

The chain employs TRBV30 and TRBJ2-7, with D perhaps TRBD1 or TRBD2 (5 bases each). The CDR3 loop spans 13 amino acids. Trimming pared 4 bases from V and 6 bases from J, leaving 16 bases between. CDR1 and CDR2 from the germline V gene are GTSNPN and SVGIG (reference sequence). The CDR3 region is CAWNLGAGTEQYF. Here the CDR3 DNA reads TGTGCCTGGAACTTAGGGGCGGGTACCGAGCAGTACTTC. Combining the CDR3 with reference TRBV30 and TRBJ2-7 gives the whole variable domain SQTIHQWPATLVQPVGSPLSLECTVEGTSNPNLYWYRQAAGRGLQLLFYSVGIGQISSEVPQNLSASRPQDRQFILSSKKLLLSDSGFYLCAWNLGAGTEQYFGPGTRLTVT.

The V call is TRBV29-1, the J call TRBJ1-2; the match to TRBD1 covers 10 bases. V lost 8 bases, J lost 8 bases, and 11 bases stayed unmatched. Germline loops: CDR1 SQVTM, CDR2 ANQGSEA. The CDR3 sequence is 13 residues long. The CDR3 here is CSTNTGTGVGYTF. CDR3 coding DNA: TGCAGCACAAATACCGGGACAGGGGTCGGCTACACCTTC. Complete variable domain (other parts from reference TRBV29-1 and TRBJ1-2): SAVISQKPSRDICQRGTSLTIQCQVDSQVTMMFWYRQQPGQSLTLIATANQGSEATYESGFVIDKFPISRPNLTFSTLTVSNMSPEDSSIYLCSTNTGTGVGYTFGSGTRLTVV.

The V gene is TRBV5-6, the J gene TRBJ2-7, with D unclear. V lost 0 bases and J lost 3, with 13 bases in between. CDR3 length: 15 residues. Germline values: CDR1 SGHDT, CDR2 YYEEEE. DNA for the CDR3: TGTGCCAGCAGCTTGGGGCACTTCCTTGACTACGAGCAGTACTTC. It yields the protein CASSLGHFLDYEQYF.

The V gene is TRBV27, the J gene TRBJ2-3, with 7 bases identical to TRBD2. V lost 2 bases, J lost 2 bases, and 7 bases stayed unmatched. The CDR3 is 16 amino acids. Germline lookup yields CDR1 MNHEY and CDR2 SMNVEV (reference sequence). Here the CDR3 DNA reads TGTGCCAGCAGTTTAAATCCAGCGGGATACACAGATACGCAGTATTTT. As protein: CASSLNPAGYTDTQYF.

This sequence joins TRBV6-1 and TRBJ2-1, with TRBD2 identical over 7 bases. Trimming at V came to 2 bases and at J to 4 bases, leaving 8 bases not matched to a gene. This CDR3 contains 16 residues. The germline gives CDR1 MNHNS, CDR2 SASEGT. CDR3 DNA sequence: TGTGCCAGCAGTGAACTAGCGGAGTACGTGTACAATGAGCAGTTCTTC. Its protein product is CASSELAEYVYNEQFF.

This clone was detected a few times. The chain joins TRBV7-9 to TRBJ2-7; 11 nucleotides align to TRBD2. The CDR3 length is 15 residues. Unmatched junction bases numbered 9, after V lost 5 bases and J lost 6 bases. Germline lookup yields CDR1 SEHNR and CDR2 FQNEAQ (reference sequence). This CDR3 reads CASSELAGDSGEQYF. CDR3 sequence (DNA): TGTGCCAGCAGCGAACTAGCGGGAGATTCGGGCGAGCAGTACTTC.

J is TRBJ1-6 and V is TRBV6-5; D possibly corresponds to TRBD1 (5 bases). V lost 2 bases to trimming and J lost 5 bases, with 13 bases between them. The CDR3 runs 16 residues. Looked up from germline, CDR1 is MNHEY and CDR2 is SVGAGI. CDR3 nucleotides: TGTGCCAGCAGTTACGTCGCGGGACGTAATAATTCACCCCTCCACTTT. Its translation is CASSYVAGRNNSPLHF.

This chain links TRBV18 with TRBJ2-7; D assignment may be TRBD1 or TRBD2 (5 bases each). The length of the CDR3 is 15 residues. Trimming removed 2 bases at V and 2 bases at J, with 13 bases between. The germline V gene encodes CDR1 KGHSH and CDR2 LQKENI. The CDR3 nucleotides are TGTGCCAGCTCACCAACCGGGACGGCCACCTACGAGCAGTACTTC. Its protein is CASSPTGTATYEQYF.

The chain recombines TRBV4-2 with TRBJ2-2, with unresolved D. The CDR3 length is 16 residues. From germline, CDR1 is LGHNA and CDR2 YNFKEQ. Trimming removed 0 bases from V and 7 bases from J, with 15 bases in between. The CDR3 region has the DNA TGTGCCAGCAGCCAAGATCGGTTGGGATCTATCGGGGAGCTGTTTTTT. Residues: CASSQDRLGSIGELFF.

The chain is built from TRBV10-3 and TRBJ1-1; no reliable D call. The CDR3 loop spans 13 amino acids. Germline loops: CDR1 ENHRY, CDR2 SYGVKD. V lost 6 bases, J lost 3 bases, and 11 bases lay in between. DNA of the CDR3: TGTGCCATCAGGGGAGATCTTTACACTGAAGCTTTCTTT. It is translated as CAIRGDLYTEAFF.

As for this clone: A far larger clone is one base from this, pointing to a likely read error. The chain carries TRBV4-2 and TRBJ1-5; D call uncertain. Germline CDR1 reads LGHNA; CDR2 reads YNFKEQ. The CDR3 totals 17 residues. V gave up 0 bases and J gave up 3 bases, with 15 bases separating them. The CDR3 DNA follows: TGTGCCAGCAGCCAAGAGAGCTCCTGGATCCTCAATCAGCCCCAGCATTTT. Amino acids: CASSQESSWILNQPQHF.

V usage is TRBV7-9 and J usage is TRBJ2-7; D might be TRBD1 (6 bases). The germline CDR1 and CDR2 sequences are SEHNR and FQNEAQ (reference sequence). The CDR3 covers 13 residues. Trimming pared 1 base from V and 13 bases from J, leaving 17 bases between. The CDR3 region is CASSLVNRARAYF. The CDR3 DNA sequence: TGTGCCAGCAGCTTAGTCAACAGGGCTCGCGCCTACTTC.

Note on this clone: Within the sample, other DNA sequences also encode this same CDR3. The chain links TRBV13 to TRBJ2-1; 14 nucleotides match TRBD2. The CDR3 has 17 amino acids. V lost 4 bases and J lost 7; bases outside the gene matches: 9. Germline V CDR1 and CDR2: PRHDT, FYEKMQ (reference sequence). CDR3 loop: CASSSRLAGGPVNEQFF. The CDR3 nucleotides are TGTGCCAGCAGCTCCAGACTAGCGGGAGGGCCGGTGAATGAGCAGTTCTTC.

This clone counts as medium-sized. Here the CDR3 DNA reads TGTGCCAGCAGCACCGCCTACGAGCAGTACTTC. This codes for CASSTAYEQYF. The V and J genes are TRBV9 and TRBJ2-7; D uncertain. Germline V gene sequence: CDR1 SGDLS, CDR2 YYNGEE. Trimming cost V 4 bases and J 2 bases, with 4 bases left between them. This CDR3 is built from 11 residues.

The genes are TRBV27 and TRBJ1-6; maybe TRBD1 (5 bases). The CDR3 totals 16 residues. In germline, CDR1 is MNHEY, CDR2 SMNVEV (reference sequence). Trimming shortened V by 4 bases and J by 2 bases, and 12 bases separated the two germline ends. In DNA, the CDR3 is TGTGCCAGCAGTTCCGGCGGGGCTGCCTATAATTCACCCCTCCACTTT. Its protein product is CASSSGGAAYNSPLHF.

This chain uses TRBV7-9 with TRBJ2-1, with 10 bases aligning to TRBD2. Germline assignment: CDR1 SEHNR and CDR2 FQNEAQ (reference sequence). With 6 bases clipped from V and 4 bases from J, the junction kept 12 bases outside the gene matches. The CDR3 covers 17 residues. CDR3 residues: CASRPGHPGLAYNEQFF. For the CDR3, the DNA is TGTGCCAGCAGACCCGGGCATCCGGGACTAGCGTACAATGAGCAGTTCTTC.

In this sample, this clone turned up once. The gene calls are TRBV2 and TRBJ2-3; D is ambiguous. CDR3 length: 12 amino acids. Germline CDR1 is SNHLY and CDR2 is FYNNEI. The ends were cut back, 1 base at V and 12 bases at J, with 11 bases in the middle. In DNA form, the CDR3 reads TGTGCCAGCAGTGAAGTTTCTGGGTCCCAGTATTTT. Its translation: CASSEVSGSQYF.

The chain combines TRBV19 with TRBJ1-1; TRBD1 is a possible D gene (6 bases). V was shortened by 4 bases and J by 1 base, with 13 bases between the two germline ends. Germline V gene lookup returns CDR1 LNHDA and CDR2 SQIVND (reference sequence). The CDR3 loop spans 15 amino acids. Here the CDR3 reads CASSTNRAPNTEAFF. CDR3 nucleotides: TGTGCCAGTAGTACAAACAGGGCGCCGAACACTGAAGCTTTCTTT.

The CDR3 sequence is CASSSDRGLLYGYTF. DNA for the CDR3: TGTGCCAGCAGTTCGGACAGGGGCCTCCTCTATGGCTACACCTTC. The genes are TRBV6-5 and TRBJ1-2, with 9 nucleotides matching TRBD1. The CDR3 spans 15 residues. V shed 4 bases and J 4 bases; nucleotides not matched to a gene: 7. Germline V gene data show CDR1 as MNHEY and CDR2 as SVGAGI.

V gene TRBV13 combines with J gene TRBJ2-7; 7 nucleotides align to TRBD2. The CDR3 extends over 14 amino acids. The trim removed 2 bases at V and 3 bases at J, leaving 4 bases unmatched. Per germline, CDR1 PRHDT and CDR2 FYEKMQ (reference sequence). CDR3 sequence (DNA): TGTGCCAGCAGCTTACGGGCGGGAGACTACGAGCAGTACTTC. Translated: CASSLRAGDYEQYF.

V is TRBV5-4 and J is TRBJ1-1, with a tentative D call TRBD1 (6 bases). CDR1 is SGHNT and CDR2 is YYREEE in the germline V gene (reference sequence). The CDR3 is 12 amino acids. V was clipped by 4 bases and J by 5 bases, with 9 bases between them. CDR3 sequence: CASSGGGTEAFF. Written as DNA, the CDR3 is TGTGCCAGCAGCGGAGGGGGGACTGAAGCTTTCTTT.

The CDR3 nucleotides are TGTGCCAGCAGCCAGGACAGGGCGGGCCTGTACGAGCAGTACTTC. Its protein is CASSQDRAGLYEQYF. The rearrangement joins TRBV7-8 to TRBJ2-7; 8 nucleotides match TRBD1. The trim removed 5 bases at V and 4 bases at J, leaving 10 bases unmatched. CDR1 and CDR2 (germline): SGHVS, FQNEAQ. This CDR3 has 15 amino acids. The variable domain in full, completed from reference TRBV7-8 and TRBJ2-7, reads GAGVSQSPRYKVAKRGQDVALRCDPISGHVSLFWYQQALGQGPEFLTYFQNEAQLDKSGLPSDRFFAERPEGSVSTLKIQRTQQEDSAVYLCASSQDRAGLYEQYFGPGTRLTVT.

The chain carries TRBV19 and TRBJ2-7; 9 bases fit TRBD2. This CDR3 is 15 amino acids long. CDR1 LNHDA and CDR2 SQIVND come from the germline V gene (reference sequence). The V segment lost 0 bases and the J segment 5 bases; nucleotides outside the gene matches: 5. CDR3 protein: CASSIEDSGSHEQYF. The CDR3 nucleotides are TGTGCCAGTAGTATAGAAGATAGCGGGAGCCACGAGCAGTACTTC.